These 17 T cell receptor beta chains share one sample of origin, sequenced in a study of T cells in Graves' hyperthyroidism and ophthalmopathy. From RNA transcripts, TCR beta CDR3 regions were amplified. Initially, a first-round RT-PCR of the TCR CDR3 employed the HTBI primer set. TCRdb re-called the multiplex PCR reads with MiXCR, one entry per CDR3 protein. The repertoire holds some 460,000 distinct CDR3 sequences, with more than 15% as singletons. The specimen sequenced was blood. All receptors derive from a woman aged 18-30 years with Graves' hyperthyroidism.

This clonotype came up many times. This chain connects TRBV5-1 to TRBJ2-1, with 8 nucleotides matching TRBD2. This CDR3 spans 13 amino acids. CDR1 is SGHRS and CDR2 is YFSETQ in the germline V gene. V was clipped by 4 bases and J by 7 bases; unmatched bases: 4. This chain's CDR3 is CASSRREGNEQFF. CDR3 nucleotide sequence: TGCGCCAGCAGCCGTCGGGAGGGTAATGAGCAGTTCTTC. Combining the CDR3 with reference TRBV5-1 and TRBJ2-1 gives the whole variable domain KAGVTQTPRYLIKTRGQQVTLSCSPISGHRSVSWYQQTPGQGLQFLFEYFSETQRNKGNFPGRFSGRQFSNSRSEMNVSTLELGDSALYLCASSRREGNEQFFGPGTRLTVL.

This chain connects TRBV5-1 to TRBJ2-1, with D perhaps TRBD2 (5 bases). The V gene's germline CDR1 is SGHRS and CDR2 YFSETQ. The V end was cut by 1 base, the J end by 1 base, with 12 bases between. This CDR3 is 16 amino acids long. The CDR3 DNA sequence: TGCGCCAGCAGCTTGACAGTGAGAGGGTCCTACAATGAGCAGTTCTTC. It codes for CASSLTVRGSYNEQFF. Using reference TRBV5-1 and TRBJ2-1 for the parts outside the CDR3, the full variable domain is KAGVTQTPRYLIKTRGQQVTLSCSPISGHRSVSWYQQTPGQGLQFLFEYFSETQRNKGNFPGRFSGRQFSNSRSEMNVSTLELGDSALYLCASSLTVRGSYNEQFFGPGTRLTVL.

This clonotype was observed a handful of times. Because the CDR3's place on the DNA is in doubt, the DNA is left out and the CDR3 is given as listed by TCRdb. The V call is TRBV7-8, the J call TRBJ2-1. The germline gives CDR1 SGHVS, CDR2 FQNEAQ. The CDR3 length equals 16 residues, ends included. CDR3 protein: CASSFYICSLYNEQFF.

This clonotype has a count of ten or more. The V call is TRBV4-2, the J call TRBJ2-1, with TRBD2 matching over 7 bases. The CDR3 has 14 amino acids. Per the germline V gene, CDR1 is LGHNA and CDR2 is YNFKEQ. V gave up 4 bases and J gave up 7 bases; unmatched junction bases: 7. The CDR3 DNA reads TGTGCCAGCAGCCCGGGGAGCGGGGAGAATGAGCAGTTCTTC. Protein product: CASSPGSGENEQFF.

The chain links TRBV18 to TRBJ1-1, with no clear D. The CDR3 covers 16 residues. Trimming shortened V by 2 bases and J by 0 bases, and 13 bases separated the two germline ends. The germline V gene encodes CDR1 KGHSH and CDR2 LQKENI. CDR3 residues: CASSPRRDTLNTEAFF. CDR3 coding DNA: TGTGCCAGCTCACCAAGACGGGATACACTGAACACTGAAGCTTTCTTT.

The chain carries TRBV6-1 and TRBJ2-7; perhaps TRBD1 as D (6 bases). Germline loops: CDR1 MNHNS, CDR2 SASEGT. This CDR3 contains 12 residues. V shed 7 bases and J shed 4 bases, with 11 bases lying between them. The DNA for the CDR3 is TGTGCCAGCAATGGACAGCTTTACGAGCAGTACTTC. Its translation is CASNGQLYEQYF.

The V and J genes are TRBV10-3 and TRBJ2-1; a weak D match, TRBD1 (6 bases). CDR1 and CDR2 from the germline V gene are ENHRY and SYGVKD. Trimming cost V 4 bases and J 5 bases, with 12 bases left between them. The CDR3 spans 14 residues. CDR3: CAISAQDSHNEQFF. The CDR3 bases are TGTGCCATCAGTGCACAGGACAGCCACAATGAGCAGTTCTTC.

This clonotype has ten or more counts. The V and J genes are TRBV7-9 and TRBJ1-1; D is possibly TRBD1 (5 bases). Germline V gene data show CDR1 as SEHNR and CDR2 as FQNEAQ (reference sequence). This CDR3 is built from 15 residues. The V and J ends lost 1 base and 7 bases respectively, with 16 bases between them. For the CDR3, the DNA is TGTGCCAGCAGCTTAGTACGGACAAGGGGTGATGAAGCTTTCTTT. It codes for CASSLVRTRGDEAFF.

This clonotype was recorded many times. V usage is TRBV6-1 and J usage is TRBJ1-2; D gene ambiguous. This CDR3 has 15 amino acids. Trimming removed 6 bases at V and 6 bases at J, with 20 bases between. Germline values: CDR1 MNHNS, CDR2 SASEGT. CDR3 residues: CASRAQELSLHGYTF. Here the CDR3 DNA reads TGTGCCAGCAGAGCACAAGAACTATCCCTCCATGGCTACACCTTC.

This clonotype was seen ten or more times. This chain uses TRBV14 with TRBJ2-7; 9 nucleotides match TRBD2. The V segment lost 0 bases and the J segment 7 bases; nucleotides outside the gene matches: 13. The V gene's germline CDR1 is SGHDN and CDR2 FVKESK. This CDR3 contains 17 residues. The CDR3: CASSQERLAGRRREQYF. The DNA for the CDR3 is TGTGCCAGCAGCCAAGAACGGCTAGCGGGGCGGCGTCGAGAGCAGTACTTC.

At least ten counts were recorded for this clonotype. The chain is built from TRBV2 and TRBJ2-4; TRBD2 agrees at 8 bases. V lost 3 bases and J lost 13; bases outside the gene matches: 14. Germline CDR1 reads SNHLY; CDR2 reads FYNNEI. The CDR3 sequence is 15 residues long. This chain's CDR3 is CASSEAPVGGGLQYF. DNA of the CDR3: TGTGCCAGCAGTGAGGCGCCCGTTGGCGGGGGGCTACAGTACTTC.

This clonotype came up many times. A junction boundary mismatches the germline segment, possibly from a read error. The chain recombines TRBV20-1 with TRBJ2-3; 9 bases fit TRBD2. The CDR3 has 18 amino acids. Germline CDR1 DFQATT, CDR2 SNEGSKA (reference sequence). CDR3 amino acids: CSASGHLISGSPTDTHYF. The DNA for the CDR3 is TGCAGTGCTAGCGGACACCTCATTAGCGGGAGCCCCACAGATACGCATTATTTT.

This clonotype was observed a few times. This chain connects TRBV6-1 to TRBJ2-2, with 8 bases fitting TRBD1. Looked up from germline, CDR1 is MNHNS and CDR2 is SASEGT. The CDR3 contains 15 residues. Trimming took 3 bases from V and 7 from J; bases not matched to a gene: 7. For the CDR3, the DNA is TGTGCCAGCAGTGATTTCACAGGGGGTCACGGGGAGCTGTTTTTT. As protein: CASSDFTGGHGELFF.

This clonotype was seen ten or more times. The J gene is TRBJ2-2, the V gene TRBV6-1, with 12 nucleotides matching TRBD2. Germline loops: CDR1 MNHNS, CDR2 SASEGT. The CDR3 is made up of 17 amino acids. J was trimmed by 4 bases and V by 5 bases; bases with no gene match: 8. Here the CDR3 DNA reads TGTGCCAGCAGTTGGGGACTAGCGGGCGCCGGCACCGGGGAGCTGTTTTTT. It specifies CASSWGLAGAGTGELFF.

Many counts were recorded for this clonotype. This chain links TRBV11-2 with TRBJ2-1; weak D call: TRBD1 (6 bases). The CDR3 length is 16 residues. Germline CDR1 SGHAT, CDR2 FQNNGV. Trimming took off 6 bases at V and 8 bases at J, with 23 bases between the two ends. CDR3 amino acids: CASRRVRGSRPHEQFF. The CDR3 DNA is TGTGCCAGCAGACGGGTCAGGGGCTCCCGGCCCCATGAGCAGTTCTTC. Together with reference TRBV11-2 and TRBJ2-1, the CDR3 gives the full variable domain: EAGVAQSPRYKIIEKRQSVAFWCNPISGHATLYWYQQILGQGPKLLIQFQNNGVVDDSQLPKDRFSAERLKGVDSTLKIQPAKLEDSAVYLCASRRVRGSRPHEQFFGPGTRLTVL.

This clonotype was recorded a few times. CDR3 region: CASSVLAGDYLAKNIQYF. The CDR3 DNA sequence: TGTGCCAGCAGCGTTCTAGCGGGAGACTATCTAGCCAAAAACATTCAGTACTTC. V gene TRBV5-4 combines with J gene TRBJ2-4; the match to TRBD2 covers 10 bases. Germline trimming cut 4 bases from V and 0 bases from J; bases unmatched to any gene: 10. This CDR3 region has 18 residues. Per germline, CDR1 SGHNT and CDR2 YYREEE (reference sequence).

This clonotype has ten or more counts. V gene TRBV28 combines with J gene TRBJ1-4; D unclear. The CDR3 loop spans 13 amino acids. Germline V lookup: CDR1 MDHEN, CDR2 SYDVKM. V was cut by 8 bases and J by 7 bases, with 14 bases left in between. DNA for the CDR3: TGTGCCAGCTCCACGGGAGGCTCTGAAAAACTGTTTTTT. Translation gives CASSTGGSEKLFF.